This entry lists 20 T cell receptor beta chains sequenced from one sample in a study of cytomegalovirus exposure and HLA in healthy donors. Here immunoSEQ multiplex PCR was the method, and the copy in TCRdb shows in-frame clones only, minus some. Of roughly 220,000 clones in the sample, about nine tenths were seen once. Sample: PBMCs. Receptors originate from a woman between 18 and 30 years old in good health and CMV-seronegative.

Note on this clone: The same CDR3 is also encoded by other DNA sequences in this sample. J is TRBJ2-5 and V is TRBV7-9, with TRBD1 identical over 8 bases. The CDR3 runs 15 residues. Germline CDR1 and CDR2: SEHNR and FQNEAQ (reference sequence). V lost 5 bases, J lost 3 bases, and 8 bases stayed unmatched. CDR3 sequence reads: CASSRTGTGKETQYF. The CDR3 region has the DNA TGTGCCAGCAGCCGCACCGGGACAGGAAAAGAGACCCAGTACTTC.

This chain joins TRBV30 and TRBJ2-7, with 8 positions matching TRBD2. Germline assignment: CDR1 GTSNPN and CDR2 SVGIG (reference sequence). V gave up 3 bases and J gave up 2 bases; unmatched junction bases: 9. The CDR3 loop spans 15 amino acids. CDR3 sequence: CAWSPPPGGPYEQYF. The CDR3 nucleotides read TGTGCCTGGAGCCCCCCCCCGGGAGGGCCCTACGAGCAGTACTTC. Combining the CDR3 with reference TRBV30 and TRBJ2-7 gives the whole variable domain SQTIHQWPATLVQPVGSPLSLECTVEGTSNPNLYWYRQAAGRGLQLLFYSVGIGQISSEVPQNLSASRPQDRQFILSSKKLLLSDSGFYLCAWSPPPGGPYEQYFGPGTRLTVT.

V and J are TRBV5-1 and TRBJ2-7; 10 bases fit TRBD2. With V trimmed by 2 bases and J by 1 base, 12 bases remained unmatched. Germline V gives CDR1 SGHRS, CDR2 YFSETQ. The CDR3 length is 18 residues. The CDR3, as DNA: TGCGCCAGCAGCTTCGAGGTCCGGCTAGCGGGAGCGTCCTACGAGCAGTACTTC. It specifies CASSFEVRLAGASYEQYF.

This chain links TRBV2 with TRBJ1-2; 7 positions match TRBD1. J gave up 4 bases and V 6 bases, and 5 bases lay outside the gene matches. CDR3 length: 13 residues. The germline gives CDR1 SNHLY, CDR2 FYNNEI. The CDR3 reads CASRWDSTYGYTF. The CDR3 nucleotides read TGTGCCAGCAGGTGGGACAGCACCTATGGCTACACCTTC.

The chain recombines TRBV30 with TRBJ2-1, with 13 bases aligning to TRBD2. The V gene end was trimmed by 1 base and the J gene end by 9 bases; junction bases not matched to a gene: 6. CDR3 length: 15 residues. Germline-derived CDR1 and CDR2 are GTSNPN and SVGIG (reference sequence). CDR3 sequence: CAWSDGTSGMGEQFF. CDR3 coding DNA: TGTGCCTGGAGTGACGGGACTAGCGGGATGGGTGAGCAGTTCTTC. Filled out from reference TRBV30 and TRBJ2-1, the complete variable domain reads SQTIHQWPATLVQPVGSPLSLECTVEGTSNPNLYWYRQAAGRGLQLLFYSVGIGQISSEVPQNLSASRPQDRQFILSSKKLLLSDSGFYLCAWSDGTSGMGEQFFGPGTRLTVL.

This rearrangement joins TRBV6-1 to TRBJ2-1; D may be TRBD2 (6 bases). Looked up from germline, CDR1 is MNHNS and CDR2 is SASEGT. This CDR3 has 16 amino acids. Trimming removed 2 bases at V and 3 bases at J, with 14 bases between. Here the CDR3 DNA reads TGTGCCAGCAGTGAATTTGGAGGGAGCTACTACAATGAGCAGTTCTTC. As protein: CASSEFGGSYYNEQFF.

A few counts support this clone. The J gene is TRBJ1-2, the V gene TRBV19, with D possibly TRBD1 on 6 matching bases. The length of the CDR3 is 12 residues. From germline, CDR1 is LNHDA and CDR2 SQIVND (reference sequence). V was cut by 7 bases and J by 2 bases, with 8 bases left in between. CDR3 nucleotide sequence: TGTGCCAGTACTCAGGGGAACTATGGCTACACCTTC. Amino acid sequence: CASTQGNYGYTF. The entire variable domain, with the rest obtained from reference TRBV19 and TRBJ1-2, is as follows: DGGITQSPKYLFRKEGQNVTLSCEQNLNHDAMYWYRQDPGQGLRLIYYSQIVNDFQKGDIAEGYSVSREKKESFPLTVTSAQKNPTAFYLCASTQGNYGYTFGSGTRLTVV.

This clone was counted between two and nine times. A junction boundary mismatches the germline segment, possibly from a read error. V is TRBV6-1 and J is TRBJ2-7; D possibly corresponds to TRBD2 (5 bases). CDR1 and CDR2 from the germline V gene are MNHNS and SASEGT. This CDR3 spans 11 amino acids. The DNA for the CDR3 is TGTGCCAGCAGTGAACCGCCGCGAGGGAACTTC. Residues: CASSEPPRGNF.

This clone was counted a few times. CDR3 protein: CASTGGNYGYTF. For the CDR3, the DNA is TGTGCCAGTACAGGGGGCAACTATGGCTACACCTTC. The V and J genes are TRBV19 and TRBJ1-2, with 8 bases identical to TRBD1. This CDR3 is 12 amino acids long. V lost 7 bases and J lost 2; bases outside the gene matches: 0. The V gene's germline CDR1 is LNHDA and CDR2 SQIVND (reference sequence).

The chain carries TRBV7-6 and TRBJ2-2; TRBD2 is a possible D gene (5 bases). The V gene lost 4 bases and the J gene lost 4 bases, with 19 bases spanning the gap. Germline V gene sequence: CDR1 SGHVS, CDR2 FNYEAQ. CDR3 length equals 17 residues. CDR3 DNA: TGTGCCAGCAGCTCCCTCCCCGCGGGTGGTACCACCGGGGAGCTGTTTTTT. It yields the protein CASSSLPAGGTTGELFF.

This clone was recorded at least ten times. The V and J genes are TRBV4-1 and TRBJ2-2, with D possibly matching TRBD2 (6 bases). The germline gives CDR1 MGHRA, CDR2 YSYEKL. V dropped 2 bases and J dropped 3 bases, with 16 bases sitting between them. This CDR3 has 17 amino acids. CDR3 coding DNA: TGCGCCAGCAGCCAAATAGATCTCGGGACTCACACCGGGGAGCTGTTTTTT. Amino acid sequence: CASSQIDLGTHTGELFF.

The count of this clone is one. This chain uses TRBV5-1 with TRBJ2-3, with a tentative D call TRBD1 (6 bases). Trimming pared 1 base from V and 1 base from J, leaving 10 bases between. The CDR3 contains 15 residues. Germline V gene lookup returns CDR1 SGHRS and CDR2 YFSETQ. Here the CDR3 DNA reads TGCGCCAGCAGCTTGAGCAGGGGCGGCACAGATACGCAGTATTTT. It encodes CASSLSRGGTDTQYF.

The rearrangement joins TRBV14 to TRBJ1-1; 7 nucleotides agree with TRBD1. The V and J ends lost 1 base and 0 bases, in that order; junction bases with no gene match: 5. CDR1 SGHDN and CDR2 FVKESK come from the germline V gene. This CDR3 is built from 16 residues. CDR3 in amino acids: CASSQARGAVNTEAFF. The DNA of the CDR3 is TGTGCCAGCAGCCAAGCCAGGGGGGCAGTGAACACTGAAGCTTTCTTT.

V gene TRBV20-1 combines with J gene TRBJ2-1; no clear D gene. The CDR3 spans 10 residues. Trimming cost V 3 bases and J 9 bases, with 6 bases left between them. Per the germline V gene, CDR1 is DFQATT and CDR2 is SNEGSKA (reference sequence). The chain's CDR3 is CSASLSEQFF. The CDR3 coding sequence is TGCAGTGCTAGTCTTAGTGAGCAGTTCTTC.

The chain is built from TRBV5-1 and TRBJ2-7; the D is unclear. V was clipped by 0 bases and J by 3 bases, with 10 bases between them. Germline values: CDR1 SGHRS, CDR2 YFSETQ. The CDR3 contains 14 residues. CDR3: CASSLAQCDYEQYF. The DNA for the CDR3 is TGCGCCAGCAGCTTGGCACAGTGTGACTACGAGCAGTACTTC.

V usage is TRBV28 and J usage is TRBJ1-2, with D uncertain. The length of the CDR3 is 12 residues. Germline V gene data show CDR1 as MDHEN and CDR2 as SYDVKM. V was shortened by 11 bases and J by 0 bases, with 10 bases between the two germline ends. CDR3 protein: CAGSGSNYGYTF. CDR3 DNA: TGTGCCGGATCGGGATCTAACTATGGCTACACCTTC.

This chain uses TRBV5-4 with TRBJ1-1, with 7 nucleotides matching TRBD1. The CDR3 contains 15 residues. Trimming took 3 bases from V and 2 from J; bases not matched to a gene: 7. The V gene's germline CDR1 is SGHNT and CDR2 YYREEE (reference sequence). The CDR3 protein is CASSSSRQGNTEAFF. The CDR3, as DNA: TGTGCCAGCAGCTCTAGTAGACAGGGAAACACTGAAGCTTTCTTT.

The chain is built from TRBV27 and TRBJ2-7, with D maybe TRBD1 (6 bases). Germline values: CDR1 MNHEY, CDR2 SMNVEV (reference sequence). The V gene lost 0 bases and the J gene lost 4 bases, with 16 bases spanning the gap. The CDR3 extends over 16 amino acids. CDR3 in amino acids: CASSLSFLYREYEQYF. DNA of the CDR3: TGTGCCAGCAGTTTATCGTTCTTGTACAGGGAATACGAGCAGTACTTC.

The J gene is TRBJ2-7, the V gene TRBV5-4, with 7 bases identical to TRBD1. The V gene end was trimmed by 3 bases and the J gene end by 5 bases; junction bases not matched to a gene: 14. The CDR3 is 16 amino acids. Germline loops: CDR1 SGHNT, CDR2 YYREEE (reference sequence). The CDR3 nucleotides are TGTGCCAGCAGCTCCCACCGGACAGGTAATTCCCACGAGCAGTACTTC. Its translation: CASSSHRTGNSHEQYF.

The chain recombines TRBV29-1 with TRBJ2-1; the D gene is possibly TRBD2 (6 bases). Germline V CDR1 and CDR2: SQVTM, ANQGSEA. V lost 4 bases, J lost 7 bases, and 11 bases lay in between. The CDR3 contains 12 residues. This CDR3 is CSVGGTRNEQFF. The CDR3 DNA is TGCAGCGTTGGCGGGACTCGGAATGAGCAGTTCTTC.